This T cell receptor (beta chain) was sequenced during a study of blood T cell repertoires in COVID-19. How the authors handled the data: Nucleated cell number was recorded as an estimate derived from reference gene primer amplification. Method: immunoSEQ multiplex PCR; TCRdb's copy keeps in-frame clones and lacks some. V, J and clone size are those of that table, while D and trimming were read from the DNA. This table has around 61,000 clones, about three quarters appearing once. In this sample, this clone turned up many times. The CDR3 has 13 residues. V was pared by 5 bases and J by 6 bases, with 10 bases between. CDR1 MNHEY and CDR2 SVGAGI come from the germline V gene.

Sequenced sample: peripheral blood. The chain carries TRBV6-5 and TRBJ2-2; no definite D call. This clonotype was sampled from a man aged 80 or over with acute or convalescent COVID-19. CDR3 in DNA: TGTGCCAGCAGTCACGTGTCGGCCGGGGAGCTGTTTTTT. It is translated as CASSHVSAGELFF.